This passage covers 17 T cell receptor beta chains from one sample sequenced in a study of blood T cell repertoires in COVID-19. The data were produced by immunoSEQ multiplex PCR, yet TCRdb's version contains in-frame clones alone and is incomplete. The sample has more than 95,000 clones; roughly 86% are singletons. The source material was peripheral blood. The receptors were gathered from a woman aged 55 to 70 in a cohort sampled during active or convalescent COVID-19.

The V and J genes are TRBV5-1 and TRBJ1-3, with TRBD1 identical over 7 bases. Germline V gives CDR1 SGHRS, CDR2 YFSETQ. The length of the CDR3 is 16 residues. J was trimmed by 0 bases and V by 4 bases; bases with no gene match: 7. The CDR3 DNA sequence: TGCGCCAGCAGCCCGGGACAGCCGTACTCTGGAAACACCATATATTTT. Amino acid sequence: CASSPGQPYSGNTIYF.

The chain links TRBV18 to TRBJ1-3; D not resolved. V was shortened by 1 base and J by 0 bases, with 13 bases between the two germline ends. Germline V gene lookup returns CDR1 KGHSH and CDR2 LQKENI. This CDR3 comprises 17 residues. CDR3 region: CASSPLAAGVSGNTIYF. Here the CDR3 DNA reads TGTGCCAGCTCACCACTGGCTGCGGGAGTCTCTGGAAACACCATATATTTT.

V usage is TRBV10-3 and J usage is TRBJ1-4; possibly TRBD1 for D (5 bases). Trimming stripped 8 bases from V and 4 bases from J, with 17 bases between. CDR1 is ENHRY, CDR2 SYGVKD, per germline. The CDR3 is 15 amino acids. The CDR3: CAIRGGNTGNEKLFF. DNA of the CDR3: TGTGCCATCCGCGGGGGGAACACCGGTAATGAAAAACTGTTTTTT.

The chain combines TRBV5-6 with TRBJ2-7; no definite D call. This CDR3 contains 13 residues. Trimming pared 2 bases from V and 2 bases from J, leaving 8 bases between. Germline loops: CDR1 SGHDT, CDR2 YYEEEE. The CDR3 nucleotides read TGTGCCAGCAGCTTTTTTGGCACCTACGAGCAGTACTTC. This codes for CASSFFGTYEQYF.

In DNA form, the CDR3 reads TGTGCCAGCAGCGACGGCCGCGGGACAGGGGTCAATGAGCAGTTCTTC. Residues: CASSDGRGTGVNEQFF. The chain joins TRBV9 to TRBJ2-1; TRBD1 agrees at 10 bases. Looked up from germline, CDR1 is SGDLS and CDR2 is YYNGEE. Trimming removed 3 bases from V and 6 bases from J; junction bases left unmatched: 9. The CDR3 is 16 amino acids.

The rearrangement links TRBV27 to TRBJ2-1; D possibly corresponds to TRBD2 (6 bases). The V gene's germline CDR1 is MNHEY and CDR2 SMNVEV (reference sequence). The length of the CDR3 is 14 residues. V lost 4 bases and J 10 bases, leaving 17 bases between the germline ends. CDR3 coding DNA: TGTGCCAGCAGTTCGCGAGGTGCGGGACGAGAGCAGTTCTTC. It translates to CASSSRGAGREQFF.

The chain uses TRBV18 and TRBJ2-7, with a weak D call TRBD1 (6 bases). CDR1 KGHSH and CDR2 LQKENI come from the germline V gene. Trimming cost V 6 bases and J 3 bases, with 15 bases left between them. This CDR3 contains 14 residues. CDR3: CASSQGSPIYEQYF. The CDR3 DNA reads TGTGCCAGCTCCCAGGGGAGCCCCATCTACGAGCAGTACTTC.

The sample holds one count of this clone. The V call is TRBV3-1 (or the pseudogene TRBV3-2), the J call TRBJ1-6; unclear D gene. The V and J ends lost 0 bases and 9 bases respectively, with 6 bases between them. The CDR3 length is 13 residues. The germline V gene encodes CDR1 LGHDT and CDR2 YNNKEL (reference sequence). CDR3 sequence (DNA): TGTGCCAGCAGCCAAGATCCGAGTTCACCCCTCCACTTT. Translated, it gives CASSQDPSSPLHF.

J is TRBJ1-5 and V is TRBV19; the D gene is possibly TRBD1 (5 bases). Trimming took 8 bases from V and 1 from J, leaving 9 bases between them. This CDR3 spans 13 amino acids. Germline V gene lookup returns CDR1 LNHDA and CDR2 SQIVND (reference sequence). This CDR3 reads CASGRGSNQPQHF. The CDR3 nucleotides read TGTGCCAGTGGGCGGGGGAGCAATCAGCCCCAGCATTTT. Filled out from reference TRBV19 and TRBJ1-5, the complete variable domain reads DGGITQSPKYLFRKEGQNVTLSCEQNLNHDAMYWYRQDPGQGLRLIYYSQIVNDFQKGDIAEGYSVSREKKESFPLTVTSAQKNPTAFYLCASGRGSNQPQHFGDGTRLSIL.

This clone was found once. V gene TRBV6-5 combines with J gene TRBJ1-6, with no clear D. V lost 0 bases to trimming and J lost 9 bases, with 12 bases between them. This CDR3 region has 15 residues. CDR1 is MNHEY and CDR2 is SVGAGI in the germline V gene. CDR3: CASSYSTGDGSPLHF. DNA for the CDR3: TGTGCCAGCAGTTACTCGACCGGGGATGGTTCACCCCTCCACTTT.

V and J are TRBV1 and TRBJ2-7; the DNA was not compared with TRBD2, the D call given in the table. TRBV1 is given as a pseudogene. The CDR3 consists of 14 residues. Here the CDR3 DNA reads TGCACCAGCAGCCAAGCCCGACTTTTCTACGAGCAGTACTTC. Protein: CTSSQARLFYEQYF.

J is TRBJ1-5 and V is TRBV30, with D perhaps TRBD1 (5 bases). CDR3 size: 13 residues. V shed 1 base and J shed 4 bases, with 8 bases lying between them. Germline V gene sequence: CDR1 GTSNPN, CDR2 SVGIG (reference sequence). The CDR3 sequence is CAWSGGGNQPQHF. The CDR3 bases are TGTGCCTGGAGTGGGGGGGGGAATCAGCCCCAGCATTTT.

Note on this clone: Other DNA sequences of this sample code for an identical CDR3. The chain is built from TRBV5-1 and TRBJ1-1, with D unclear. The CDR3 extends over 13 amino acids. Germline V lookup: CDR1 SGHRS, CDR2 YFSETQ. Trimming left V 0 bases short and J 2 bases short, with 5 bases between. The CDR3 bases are TGCGCCAGCAGCTTGGACAGTAACACTGAAGCTTTCTTT. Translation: CASSLDSNTEAFF.

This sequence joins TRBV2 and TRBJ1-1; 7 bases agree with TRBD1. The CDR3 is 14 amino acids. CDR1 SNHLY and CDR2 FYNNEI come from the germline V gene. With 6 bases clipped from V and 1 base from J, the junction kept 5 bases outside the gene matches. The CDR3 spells CASRRGTANTEAFF. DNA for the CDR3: TGTGCCAGCAGGAGGGGGACAGCGAACACTGAAGCTTTCTTT.

CDR3 nucleotide sequence: TGCGCCAGCAGTGGACAGCTAGGGAACACTGAAGCTTTCTTT. Its translation: CASSGQLGNTEAFF. The chain employs TRBV10-2 and TRBJ1-1; D is perhaps TRBD1 (5 bases). Deletions cut 4 bases from V and 1 base from J, with 10 bases between. Germline loops: CDR1 WSHSY, CDR2 SAAADI. The CDR3 has 14 amino acids.

CDR3 loop: CASSYQDRSYEQYF. In DNA, the CDR3 is TGTGCCAGCAGTTACCAAGACAGAAGCTACGAGCAGTACTTC. The chain links TRBV6-6 to TRBJ2-7; the D gene is possibly TRBD1 (5 bases). V was trimmed by 2 bases and J by 3 bases, leaving 11 bases between them. The CDR3 contains 14 residues. Germline V CDR1 and CDR2: MNHNY, SVGAGI (reference sequence).

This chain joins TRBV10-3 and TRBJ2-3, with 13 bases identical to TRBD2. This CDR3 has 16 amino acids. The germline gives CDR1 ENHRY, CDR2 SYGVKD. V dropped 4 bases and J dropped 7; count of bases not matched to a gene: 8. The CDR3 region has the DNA TGTGCCATCAGTGTTAGGGGACTAGCGGGACTTAATACGCAGTATTTT. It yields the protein CAISVRGLAGLNTQYF.